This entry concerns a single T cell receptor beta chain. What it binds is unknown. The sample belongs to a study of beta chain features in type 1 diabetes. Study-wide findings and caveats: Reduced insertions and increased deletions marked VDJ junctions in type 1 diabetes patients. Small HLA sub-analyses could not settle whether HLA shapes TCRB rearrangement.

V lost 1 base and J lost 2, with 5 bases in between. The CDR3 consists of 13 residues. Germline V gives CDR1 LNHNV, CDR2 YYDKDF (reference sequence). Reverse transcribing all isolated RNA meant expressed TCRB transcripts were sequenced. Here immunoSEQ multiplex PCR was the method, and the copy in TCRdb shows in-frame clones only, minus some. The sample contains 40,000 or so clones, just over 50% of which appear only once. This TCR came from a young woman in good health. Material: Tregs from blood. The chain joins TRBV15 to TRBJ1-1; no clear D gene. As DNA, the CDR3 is TGTGCCACCAGCAGAGCCTTAAACACTGAAGCTTTCTTT. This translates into CATSRALNTEAFF.